This TCR beta chain was observed in a study of T cells after posttransplantation cyclophosphamide. Cyclophosphamide on days +3 and +4 followed busulfan-fludarabine conditioning and a marrow graft. Clones were read by immunoSEQ multiplex PCR, and TCRdb kept only the in-frame ones, dropping some. The sample yields about 43,000 clones, less than 95% seen once. The origin of this receptor is a male patient aged 55 to 70 who received an allogeneic stem cell transplant from a related donor and was CMV-positive. Part of the T cells may come from the graft donor. The starting material was PBMCs, obtained less than 70 days after allogeneic stem cell transplant with posttransplant cyclophosphamide.

CDR3: CASSQGQTNTEAFF. As DNA, the CDR3 is TGCGCCAGCAGCCAAGGACAGACGAACACTGAAGCTTTCTTT. This chain joins TRBV4-1 and TRBJ1-1, with a possible D match to TRBD1 (5 bases). V was cut by 1 base and J by 1 base, with 7 bases left in between. CDR1 and CDR2 (germline): MGHRA, YSYEKL. The CDR3 totals 14 residues.